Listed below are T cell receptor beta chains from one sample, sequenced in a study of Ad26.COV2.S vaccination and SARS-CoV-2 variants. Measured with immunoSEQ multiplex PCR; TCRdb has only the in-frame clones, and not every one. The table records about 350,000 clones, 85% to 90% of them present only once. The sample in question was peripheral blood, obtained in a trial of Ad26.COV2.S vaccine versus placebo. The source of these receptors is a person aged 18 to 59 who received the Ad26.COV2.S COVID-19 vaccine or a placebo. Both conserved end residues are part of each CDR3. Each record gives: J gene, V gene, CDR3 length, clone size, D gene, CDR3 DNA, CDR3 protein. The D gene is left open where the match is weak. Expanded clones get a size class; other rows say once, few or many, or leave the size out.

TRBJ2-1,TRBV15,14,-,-,TGTGCCACCAGCAGACTGGGGCAAGACGATGAGCAGTTCTTC,CATSRLGQDDEQFF
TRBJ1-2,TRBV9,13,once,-,TGTGCCAGCAGCGTAGAGGGGAACGGTGGCTACACCTTC,CASSVEGNGGYTF
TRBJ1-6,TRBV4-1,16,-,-,TGCGCCAGCAGCCAAGATGGCAGGGGTCGTAATTCACCCCTCCACTTT,CASSQDGRGRNSPLHF
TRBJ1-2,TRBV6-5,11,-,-,TGTGCCAGCAGAAGCAGCTATGGCTACACCTTC,CASRSSYGYTF
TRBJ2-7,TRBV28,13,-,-,TGTGCCAGCAGTTCCGGCGGACTCTACGAGCAGTACTTC,CASSSGGLYEQYF
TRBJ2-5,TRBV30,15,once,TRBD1,TGTGCCTGGAGTACCCTGCAGGGGGCCGCAGAGACCCAGTACTTC,CAWSTLQGAAETQYF
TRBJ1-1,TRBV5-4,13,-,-,TGTGCCAGCAGCTTGCGGGGGGGCACTGAAGCTTTCTTT,CASSLRGGTEAFF
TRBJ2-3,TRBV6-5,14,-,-,TGTGCCAGCAGTCACAGGGACCAGACGGATACGCAGTATTTT,CASSHRDQTDTQYF
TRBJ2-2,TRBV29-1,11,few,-,TGCAGCGTTGGGAATGCCGGGGAGCTGTTTTTT,CSVGNAGELFF
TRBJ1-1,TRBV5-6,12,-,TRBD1,TGTGCCAGCAGTACAGGGGGCACTGAAGCTTTCTTT,CASSTGGTEAFF
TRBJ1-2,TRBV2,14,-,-,TGTGCCAGCAGTGTAGCCTCTCGGGGCTATGGCTACACCTTC,CASSVASRGYGYTF
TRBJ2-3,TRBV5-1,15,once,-,TGCGCCAGCAGCCCGGCCTCAGCGCGCACAGATACGCAGTATTTT,CASSPASARTDTQYF
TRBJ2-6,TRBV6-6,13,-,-,TGTGCCAGCAGGACCTCTGGGGCCAACGTCCTGACTTTC,CASRTSGANVLTF
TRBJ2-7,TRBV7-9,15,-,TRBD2,TGTGCCAGCAGCTTAGGGCGGGAGGGCCGCTACGAGCAGTACTTC,CASSLGREGRYEQYF
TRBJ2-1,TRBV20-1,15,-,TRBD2,TGCAGTGCTAGTCGCCTAGCGGGACTGGAGGGTGAGCAGTTCTTC,CSASRLAGLEGEQFF
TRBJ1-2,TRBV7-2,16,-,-,TGTGCCAGCAGAACGGATCGTCGGGGAGGGTTTTATGGCTACACCTTC,CASRTDRRGGFYGYTF
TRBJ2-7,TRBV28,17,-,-,TGTGCCAGCAGTTTATTTTTCCGGGCAGGGACCTCGCACGAGCAGTACTTC,CASSLFFRAGTSHEQYF
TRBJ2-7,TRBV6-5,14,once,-,TGTGCCATCCCCGCGGAGGGCAAGTCCTACGAGCAGTACTTC,CAIPAEGKSYEQYF
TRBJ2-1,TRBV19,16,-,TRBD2,TGTGCCAGTAGCGTAGGAGCGGGGGGCTCCTACAATGAGCAGTTCTTC,CASSVGAGGSYNEQFF
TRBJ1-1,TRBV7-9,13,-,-,TGTGCCAGCAGCGTAGAACAGGTCTTTGGAGCTTTCTTT,CASSVEQVFGAFF
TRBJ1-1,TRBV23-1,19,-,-,TGCGCCAGCAGTCAATCGGTGTTGGACCCAGGGAGGACAAACACTGAAGCTTTCTTT,CASSQSVLDPGRTNTEAFF
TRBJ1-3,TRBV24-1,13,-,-,TGTGCCACCTCCTCAGGCTCCGGAAACACCATATATTTT,CATSSGSGNTIYF
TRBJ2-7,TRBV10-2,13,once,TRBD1,TGCGCCAGCCAGGGACAGGGGAGGTACGAGCAGTACTTC,CASQGQGRYEQYF
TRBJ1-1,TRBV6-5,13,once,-,TGTGCCAGCAGGTTAGGCCTGAACACTGAAGCTTTCTTT,CASRLGLNTEAFF
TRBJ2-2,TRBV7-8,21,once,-,TGTGCCAGCAGCTTAGTGATGGTGCAGGGGGTAGGACTAGGTCGGACCGGGGAGCTGTTTTTT,CASSLVMVQGVGLGRTGELFF
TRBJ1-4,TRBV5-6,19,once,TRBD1,TGTGCCAGCAGCGCTGGCCGACAGGGGGCCCGGGTGGATAATGAAAAACTGTTTTTT,CASSAGRQGARVDNEKLFF
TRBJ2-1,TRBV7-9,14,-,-,TGTGCCAGCAGCTTAGTAGTCAGGGGAAATGAGCAGTTCTTC,CASSLVVRGNEQFF
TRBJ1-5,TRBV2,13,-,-,TGTGCCAGCAGTGAAGGGGGCGATCAGCCCCAGCATTTT,CASSEGGDQPQHF
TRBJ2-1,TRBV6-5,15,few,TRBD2,TGTGCCAGCAGGCCAAGACTAGCGGGAGCCAATGAGCAGTTCTTC,CASRPRLAGANEQFF
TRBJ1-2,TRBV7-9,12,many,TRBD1,TGTGCCAGCCGACAGGGGAACGATGGCTACACCTTC,CASRQGNDGYTF
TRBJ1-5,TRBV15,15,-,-,TGTGCCACCAGCAGAGAAGTTGTCCAGAATCAGCCCCAGCATTTT,CATSREVVQNQPQHF
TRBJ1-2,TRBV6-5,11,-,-,TGTGCCAGCACTACAGGAGATGGCTACACCTTC,CASTTGDGYTF
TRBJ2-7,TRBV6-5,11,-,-,TGTGCCAGCGCTACAGGGTACGAGCAGTACTTC,CASATGYEQYF
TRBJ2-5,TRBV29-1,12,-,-,TGCAGCGGATCACTAGTGTCAGAGACCCAGTACTTC,CSGSLVSETQYF
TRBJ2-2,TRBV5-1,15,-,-,TGCGCCAGCAGCAGGGGACAACCCTTCGCCGGGGAGCTGTTTTTT,CASSRGQPFAGELFF